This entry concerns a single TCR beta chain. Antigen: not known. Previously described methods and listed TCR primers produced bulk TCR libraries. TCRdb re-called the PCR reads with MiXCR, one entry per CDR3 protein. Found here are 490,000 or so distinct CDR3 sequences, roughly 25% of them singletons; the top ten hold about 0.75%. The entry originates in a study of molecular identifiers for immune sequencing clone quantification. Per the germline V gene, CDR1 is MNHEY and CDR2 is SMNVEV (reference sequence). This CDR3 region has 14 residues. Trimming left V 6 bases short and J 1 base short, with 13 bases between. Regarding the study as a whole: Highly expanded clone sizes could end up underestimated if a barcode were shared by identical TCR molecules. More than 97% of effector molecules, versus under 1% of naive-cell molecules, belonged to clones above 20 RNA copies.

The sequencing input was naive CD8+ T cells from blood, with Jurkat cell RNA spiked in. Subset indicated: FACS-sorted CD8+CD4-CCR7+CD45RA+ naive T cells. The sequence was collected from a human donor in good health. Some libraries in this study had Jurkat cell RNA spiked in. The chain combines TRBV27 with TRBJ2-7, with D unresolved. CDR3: CASRVAMFSYEQYF. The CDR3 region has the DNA TGTGCCAGCAGGGTTGCTATGTTTTCCTACGAGCAGTACTTC.